This TCR beta chain was obtained from a study of Ad26.COV2.S vaccination and SARS-CoV-2 variants. This CDR3 is built from 16 residues. V lost 4 bases and J 2 bases, leaving 15 bases between the germline ends. CDR1 and CDR2 from the germline V gene are LGHNA and YSLEER. In the case of this clone: The target antigen is unknown.

Sequencing used immunoSEQ multiplex PCR; TCRdb keeps in-frame clones, though not all of them. The sample includes some 350,000 clones, about 90% seen only once; the top ten take roughly 3.9%. Study-wide findings and caveats: Vaccinees reportedly had broad spike-specific CD8+ and CD4+ T cell responses.

V gene TRBV4-3 combines with J gene TRBJ1-3; TRBD1 might be the D (6 bases). This clonotype originated in a human donor who had recovered from COVID-19. The sample here was peripheral blood, taken after recovery from COVID-19. CDR3 loop: CASSPAAGATGNTIYF. Written as DNA, the CDR3 is TGCGCCAGCAGCCCCGCGGCGGGGGCAACTGGAAACACCATATATTTT.